This TCR beta chain was obtained from a study of blood T cells in healthy people across ages. Study observations and caveats: Roughly linear age-related decline in beta diversity appeared, significant by age 40.

V was clipped by 7 bases and J by 0 bases, with 10 bases between them. Germline V gene data show CDR1 as SNHLY and CDR2 as FYNNEI. The CDR3 extends over 13 amino acids. With respect to this clonotype: Its target is unknown.

The use of a sample-barcoded 5' primer and a J-beta primer mix characterized a second PCR of about 7 to 12 cycles. TCRdb reprocessed the 5' RACE reads via MiXCR and lists one record per CDR3 protein. The sample records about 730,000 distinct CDR3 sequences, roughly 44% being singletons. The chain carries TRBV2 and TRBJ2-7, with D unclear. Sequenced: blood. The source of this sequence is a woman in her fifties or sixties in good health. DNA of the CDR3: TGTGCCAGCACCGGGCTGCCCTCCTACGAGCAGTACTTC. Amino acids: CASTGLPSYEQYF.